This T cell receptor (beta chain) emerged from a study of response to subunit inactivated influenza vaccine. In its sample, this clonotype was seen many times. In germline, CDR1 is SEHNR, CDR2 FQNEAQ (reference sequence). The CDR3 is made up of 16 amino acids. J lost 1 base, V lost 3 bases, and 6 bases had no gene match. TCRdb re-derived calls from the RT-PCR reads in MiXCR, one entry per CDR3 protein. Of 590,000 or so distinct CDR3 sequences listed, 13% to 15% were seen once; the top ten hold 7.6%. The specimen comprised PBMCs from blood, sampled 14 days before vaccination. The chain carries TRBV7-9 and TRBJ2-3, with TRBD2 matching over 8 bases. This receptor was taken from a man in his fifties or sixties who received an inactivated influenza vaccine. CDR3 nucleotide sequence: TGTGCCAGCAGCTTCCAGCGGGAGTCCGGCACAGATACGCAGTATTTT. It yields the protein CASSFQRESGTDTQYF.